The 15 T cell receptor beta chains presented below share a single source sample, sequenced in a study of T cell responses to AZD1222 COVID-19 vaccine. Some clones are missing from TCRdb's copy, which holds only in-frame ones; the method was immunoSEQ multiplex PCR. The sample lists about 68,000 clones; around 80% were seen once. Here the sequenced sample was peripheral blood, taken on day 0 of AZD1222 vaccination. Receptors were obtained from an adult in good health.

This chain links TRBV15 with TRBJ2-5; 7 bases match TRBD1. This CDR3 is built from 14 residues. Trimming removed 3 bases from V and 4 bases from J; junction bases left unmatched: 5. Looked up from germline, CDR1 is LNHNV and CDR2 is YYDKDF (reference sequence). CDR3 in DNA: TGTGCCACCAGCAGCCGACAGGGTTTAGAGACCCAGTACTTC. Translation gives CATSSRQGLETQYF.

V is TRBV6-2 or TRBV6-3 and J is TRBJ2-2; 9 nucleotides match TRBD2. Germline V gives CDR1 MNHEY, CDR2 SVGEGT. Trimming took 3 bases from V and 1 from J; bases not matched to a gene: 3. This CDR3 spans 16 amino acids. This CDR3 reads CASSYYSGGNTGELFF. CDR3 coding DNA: TGTGCCAGCAGTTATTATAGCGGGGGGAACACCGGGGAGCTGTTTTTT.

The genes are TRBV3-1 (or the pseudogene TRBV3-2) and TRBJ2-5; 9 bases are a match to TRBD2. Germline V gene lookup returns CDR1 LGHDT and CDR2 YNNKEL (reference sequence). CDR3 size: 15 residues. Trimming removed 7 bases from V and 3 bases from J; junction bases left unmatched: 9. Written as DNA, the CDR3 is TGTGCCAGCACCGAAGGGGCTAGCGGGGAAGAGACCCAGTACTTC. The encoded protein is CASTEGASGEETQYF.

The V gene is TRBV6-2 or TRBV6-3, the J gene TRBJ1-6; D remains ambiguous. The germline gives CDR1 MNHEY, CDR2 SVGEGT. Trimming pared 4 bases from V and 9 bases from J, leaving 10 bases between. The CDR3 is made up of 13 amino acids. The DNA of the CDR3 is TGTGCCAGCAGTTCGGACCAGCGTTCACCCCTCCACTTT. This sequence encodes CASSSDQRSPLHF.

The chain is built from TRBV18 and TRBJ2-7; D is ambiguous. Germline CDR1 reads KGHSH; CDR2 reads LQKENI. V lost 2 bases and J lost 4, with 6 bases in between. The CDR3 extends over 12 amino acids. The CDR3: CASSPEVYEQYF. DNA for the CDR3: TGTGCCAGCTCACCAGAAGTGTACGAGCAGTACTTC.

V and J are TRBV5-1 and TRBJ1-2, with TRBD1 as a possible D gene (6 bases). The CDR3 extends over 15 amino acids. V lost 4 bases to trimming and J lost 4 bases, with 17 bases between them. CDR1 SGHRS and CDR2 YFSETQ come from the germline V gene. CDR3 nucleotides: TGCGCCAGCAGCCTTCAGGACAGTGCGGTCTATGGCTACACCTTC. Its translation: CASSLQDSAVYGYTF.

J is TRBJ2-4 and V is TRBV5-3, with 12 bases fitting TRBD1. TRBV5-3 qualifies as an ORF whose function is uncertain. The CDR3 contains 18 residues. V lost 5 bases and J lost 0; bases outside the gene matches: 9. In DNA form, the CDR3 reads TGTGCCAGAAGTTGGGACAGGGGGCGGTCGATAGCCAAAAACATTCAGTACTTC. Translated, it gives CARSWDRGRSIAKNIQYF.

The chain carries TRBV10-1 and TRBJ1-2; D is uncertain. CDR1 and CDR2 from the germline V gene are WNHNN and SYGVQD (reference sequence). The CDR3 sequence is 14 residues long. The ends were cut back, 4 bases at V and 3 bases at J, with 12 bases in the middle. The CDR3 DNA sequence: TGCGCCAGCAGTGTATGGGGTGTGGACTATGGCTACACCTTC. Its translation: CASSVWGVDYGYTF.

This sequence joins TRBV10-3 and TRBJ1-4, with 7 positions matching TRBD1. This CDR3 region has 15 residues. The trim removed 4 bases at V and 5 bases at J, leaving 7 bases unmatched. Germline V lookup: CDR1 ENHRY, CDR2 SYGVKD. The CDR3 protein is CAISGRQGQNEKLFF. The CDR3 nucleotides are TGTGCCATCAGTGGGCGACAGGGCCAAAATGAAAAACTGTTTTTT.

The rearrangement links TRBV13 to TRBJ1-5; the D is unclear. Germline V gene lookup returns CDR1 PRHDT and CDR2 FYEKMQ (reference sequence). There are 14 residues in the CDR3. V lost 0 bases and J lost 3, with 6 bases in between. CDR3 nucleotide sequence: TGTGCCAGCAGCTTAGGAGGCCCCAATCAGCCCCAGCATTTT. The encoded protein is CASSLGGPNQPQHF. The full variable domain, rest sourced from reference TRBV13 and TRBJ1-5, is AAGVIQSPRHLIKEKRETATLKCYPIPRHDTVYWYQQGPGQDPQFLISFYEKMQSDKGSIPDRFSAQQFSDYHSELNMSSLELGDSALYFCASSLGGPNQPQHFGDGTRLSIL.

CDR3 amino acids: CASSTRAAEGRDEQYF. For the CDR3, the DNA is TGTGCCAGTAGTACCCGGGCGGCCGAGGGTAGGGACGAGCAGTACTTC. This chain joins TRBV19 and TRBJ2-7, with D possibly being TRBD2 (5 bases). CDR3 length: 16 amino acids. The V gene lost 4 bases and the J gene lost 5 bases, with 21 bases spanning the gap. Germline V gene lookup returns CDR1 LNHDA and CDR2 SQIVND (reference sequence).

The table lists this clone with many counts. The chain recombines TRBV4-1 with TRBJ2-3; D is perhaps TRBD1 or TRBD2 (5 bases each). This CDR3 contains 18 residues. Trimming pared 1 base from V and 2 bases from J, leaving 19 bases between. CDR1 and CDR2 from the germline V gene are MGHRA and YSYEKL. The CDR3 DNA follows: TGCGCCAGCAGCCAAGGCCCCCCGGGGCGGGCGAACACAGATACGCAGTATTTT. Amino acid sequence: CASSQGPPGRANTDTQYF.

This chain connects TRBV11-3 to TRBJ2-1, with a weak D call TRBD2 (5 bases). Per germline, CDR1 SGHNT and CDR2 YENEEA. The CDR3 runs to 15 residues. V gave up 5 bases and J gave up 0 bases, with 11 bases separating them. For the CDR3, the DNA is TGTGCCAGCAGCCAGATGGGGAGCTCCTACAATGAGCAGTTCTTC. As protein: CASSQMGSSYNEQFF.

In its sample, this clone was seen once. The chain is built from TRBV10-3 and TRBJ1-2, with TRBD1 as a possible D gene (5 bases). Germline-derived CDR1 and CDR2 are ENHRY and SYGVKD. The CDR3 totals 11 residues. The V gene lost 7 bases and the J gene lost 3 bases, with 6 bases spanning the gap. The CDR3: CAIKGHYGYTF. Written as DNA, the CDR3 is TGTGCCATCAAGGGACACTATGGCTACACCTTC.

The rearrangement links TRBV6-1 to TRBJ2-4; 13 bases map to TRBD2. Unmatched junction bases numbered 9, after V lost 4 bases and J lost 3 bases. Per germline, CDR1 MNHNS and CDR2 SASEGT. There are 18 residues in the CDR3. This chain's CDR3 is CASSARTSGGFVKNIQYF. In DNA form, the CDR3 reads TGTGCCAGCAGTGCCCGGACTAGCGGGGGTTTTGTCAAAAACATTCAGTACTTC.